This record looks at one T cell receptor (beta chain) sequence and its context. The antigen is not known. This may stem from a read error, because a much larger clone lies one nucleotide away. These data originate in a study of tumor and adjacent non-tumor tissue in lung cancer. At the level of the study: The cohort had around eleven adenocarcinoma, a couple of squamous cell and 1 small cell patients. Stage I to III disease affected roughly ten men and roughly five women aged about 30 to 85. Findings and limits, study-wide: Normal lung showed higher cumulative top 100 clone frequency than tumor. Compared with tumor, normal lung showed significantly lower TCR diversity.

The library came from three nested PCR rounds adapted from ARM-PCR protocols. Each CDR3 protein is one row after TCRdb ran MiXCR on the multiplex PCR reads. The data contain 40,000 or so distinct CDR3 sequences, around three fifths of them seen just once; the ten biggest clones take up 45%. RNA was extracted from bulk tissue without any cell sorting. More than 3 cm separated this lung sample from the edge of the tumor. The receptor comes from a middle-aged man with non-small cell lung cancer. Material: distant non-tumor lung tissue.

The CDR3 sequence: CASSFWGNRETQYF. Written as DNA, the CDR3 is TGTGCCAGCAGTTTCTGGGGGAACCGAGAGACCCAGTACTTC. J is TRBJ2-5 and V is TRBV12-3 or TRBV12-4, with D perhaps matching TRBD1 or TRBD2 (5 bases each). V lost 3 bases to trimming and J lost 4 bases, with 12 bases between them. The CDR3 has 14 amino acids.